Below, 9 T cell receptor beta chains from the same sample are listed, as sequenced in a study of blood T cell repertoires in COVID-19. Sequenced by immunoSEQ multiplex PCR; TCRdb stores in-frame clones only, minus some. The sample records about 170,000 clones, about 85% being singletons. Sequenced sample: peripheral blood. The origin of the receptors is a woman between 70 and 85 years old with COVID-19, enrolled during active disease.

CDR3 amino acids: CASSWTGQDGYTF. DNA of the CDR3: TGTGCCAGCAGTTGGACAGGGCAAGATGGCTACACCTTC. This rearrangement joins TRBV28 to TRBJ1-2; TRBD1 matches 8 bases. Trimming at V came to 4 bases and at J to 6 bases, leaving 4 bases not matched to a gene. Germline CDR1 is MDHEN and CDR2 is SYDVKM. This CDR3 comprises 13 residues.

The chain couples TRBV25-1 to TRBJ2-7; 11 bases line up with TRBD1. J lost 7 bases, V lost 3 bases, and 8 bases had no gene match. Germline V lookup: CDR1 MGHDK, CDR2 SYGVNS. The CDR3 spans 15 residues. CDR3 region: CASSDWTGGAGEQYF. The DNA of the CDR3 is TGTGCCAGCAGTGATTGGACAGGGGGCGCGGGGGAGCAGTACTTC.

This chain joins TRBV28 and TRBJ1-5; tentatively, D is TRBD1 (5 bases). Trimming pared 4 bases from V and 0 bases from J, leaving 10 bases between. There are 15 residues in the CDR3. Germline V lookup: CDR1 MDHEN, CDR2 SYDVKM. CDR3 region: CASSYLTVSNQPQHF. The CDR3 bases are TGTGCCAGCAGTTATTTGACAGTTAGCAATCAGCCCCAGCATTTT.

This CDR3 is CASSETDREREQYF. The CDR3 nucleotides read TGTGCCAGCAGCGAGACAGACAGGGAACGCGAGCAGTACTTC. This chain links TRBV7-9 with TRBJ2-7, with 7 positions matching TRBD1. There are 14 residues in the CDR3. The ends lost 5 bases at V and 6 bases at J; junction bases unmatched: 10. Germline V lookup: CDR1 SEHNR, CDR2 FQNEAQ (reference sequence).

The J gene is TRBJ2-6, the V gene TRBV7-8; weak D call: TRBD2 (5 bases). The ends were cut back, 3 bases at V and 2 bases at J, with 5 bases in the middle. Germline values: CDR1 SGHVS, CDR2 FQNEAQ. The CDR3 extends over 14 amino acids. CDR3 nucleotides: TGTGCCAGCAGCTTCGGGGCTGGGGCCAACGTCCTGACTTTC. It is translated as CASSFGAGANVLTF.

The V call is TRBV19, the J call TRBJ1-5, with 7 bases aligning to TRBD1. CDR1 is LNHDA and CDR2 is SQIVND in the germline V gene (reference sequence). Trimming cost V 1 base and J 7 bases; bases outside gene matches: 7. This CDR3 is built from 15 residues. The DNA of the CDR3 is TGTGCCAGTAGTATAGGAGGGGGCGGCGGGCAGCCCCAGCATTTT. This translates into CASSIGGGGGQPQHF. Full variable domain (missing parts from reference TRBV19 and TRBJ1-5): DGGITQSPKYLFRKEGQNVTLSCEQNLNHDAMYWYRQDPGQGLRLIYYSQIVNDFQKGDIAEGYSVSREKKESFPLTVTSAQKNPTAFYLCASSIGGGGGQPQHFGDGTRLSIL.

The sample holds a few counts of this clone. The V gene is TRBV5-6, the J gene TRBJ1-6, with 7 positions matching TRBD1. Germline V gene data show CDR1 as SGHDT and CDR2 as YYEEEE. Trimming removed 9 bases from V and 9 bases from J; junction bases left unmatched: 9. The CDR3 is 13 amino acids. The CDR3 spells CATSGDRASPLHF. CDR3 coding DNA: TGTGCCACCTCGGGCGACAGGGCTTCACCCCTCCACTTT.

The rearrangement uses TRBV5-4 and TRBJ2-6, with D hard to call. Looked up from germline, CDR1 is SGHNT and CDR2 is YYREEE (reference sequence). This CDR3 contains 16 residues. V lost 0 bases to trimming and J lost 1 base, with 8 bases between them. CDR3 DNA sequence: TGTGCCAGCAGCTTGGGAGTAAGATCTGGGGCCAACGTCCTGACTTTC. This sequence encodes CASSLGVRSGANVLTF.

The genes are TRBV3-1 (or the pseudogene TRBV3-2) and TRBJ2-1, with 8 bases matching TRBD2. This CDR3 has 15 residues. V shed 1 base, J shed 6 bases, and the junction held 5 bases outside the gene matches. Germline values: CDR1 LGHDT, CDR2 YNNKEL (reference sequence). CDR3 DNA sequence: TGTGCCAGCAGCCAAGGCGGGGGGACAAGCAATGAGCAGTTCTTC. The encoded protein is CASSQGGGTSNEQFF.